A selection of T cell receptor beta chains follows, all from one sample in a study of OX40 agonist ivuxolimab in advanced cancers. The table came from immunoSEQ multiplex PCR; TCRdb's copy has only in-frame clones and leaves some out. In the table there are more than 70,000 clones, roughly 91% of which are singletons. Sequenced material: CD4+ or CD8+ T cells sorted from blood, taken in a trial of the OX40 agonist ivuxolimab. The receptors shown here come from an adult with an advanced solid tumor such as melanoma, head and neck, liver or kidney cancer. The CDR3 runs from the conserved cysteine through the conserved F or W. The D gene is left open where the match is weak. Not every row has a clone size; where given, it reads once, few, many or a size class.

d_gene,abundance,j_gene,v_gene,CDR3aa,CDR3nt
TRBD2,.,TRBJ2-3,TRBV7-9,CASSTTSGVDTQYF,TGTGCCAGCAGTACGACTAGCGGGGTGGATACGCAGTATTTT
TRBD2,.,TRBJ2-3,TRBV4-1,CASSQAERGGTDTQYF,TGCGCCAGCAGCCAAGCGGAGCGGGGCGGCACAGATACGCAGTATTTT
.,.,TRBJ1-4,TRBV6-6,CASSSVQGGEKLFF,TGTGCCAGCAGTTCAGTACAGGGCGGTGAAAAACTGTTTTTT
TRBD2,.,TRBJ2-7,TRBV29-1,CSVEGLAGTIDEQYF,TGCAGCGTTGAAGGACTAGCGGGAACAATCGACGAGCAGTACTTC
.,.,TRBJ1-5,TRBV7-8,CASSPTSQPQHF,TGTGCCAGCAGCCCAACCTCGCAGCCCCAGCATTTT
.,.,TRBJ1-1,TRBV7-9,CASSLTMNTEAFF,TGTGCCAGCAGCTTAACAATGAACACTGAAGCTTTCTTT
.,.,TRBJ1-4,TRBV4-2,CASSQAGGRIATNEKLFF,TGTGCCAGCAGCCAGGCCGGAGGGAGGATCGCGACTAATGAAAAACTGTTTTTT
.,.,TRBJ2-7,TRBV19,CASSIGPAYEQYF,TGTGCCAGTAGTATAGGCCCAGCCTACGAGCAGTACTTC
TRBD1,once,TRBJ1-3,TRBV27,CASSSNRGLGNTIYF,TGTGCCAGCAGTAGTAACAGGGGGCTTGGAAACACCATATATTTT
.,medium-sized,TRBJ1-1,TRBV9,CASSVGDTEAFF,TGTGCCAGCAGCGTAGGGGACACTGAAGCTTTCTTT
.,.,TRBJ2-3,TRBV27,CASSPTGPPTFTDTQYF,TGTGCCAGCAGCCCGACAGGTCCCCCTACCTTCACAGATACGCAGTATTTT
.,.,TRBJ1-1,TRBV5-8,CASSLDGALNTEAFF,TGTGCCAGCAGCTTGGACGGGGCCTTGAACACTGAAGCTTTCTTT
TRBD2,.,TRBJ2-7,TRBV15,CATSWQGLAYEQYF,TGTGCCACCAGCTGGCAGGGACTAGCGTACGAGCAGTACTTC
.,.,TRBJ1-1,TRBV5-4,CASSLLNTEAFF,TGTGCCAGCAGCTTGTTGAACACTGAAGCTTTCTTT
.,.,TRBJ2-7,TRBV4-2,CASSPSALAGSSYEQYF,TGTGCCAGCAGCCCCAGCGCCCTAGCCGGCAGCTCCTACGAGCAGTACTTC
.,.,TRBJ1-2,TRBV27,CASSFRADSNYGYTF,TGTGCCAGCAGTTTCAGGGCGGATTCTAACTATGGCTACACCTTC
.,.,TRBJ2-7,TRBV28,CASSSLGGYEQYF,TGTGCCAGCAGTTCCCTTGGGGGATACGAGCAGTACTTC
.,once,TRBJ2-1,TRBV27,CASSLGGSGYNEQFF,TGTGCCAGCAGTCTCGGGGGTAGCGGCTACAATGAGCAGTTCTTC